This paragraph reports one T cell receptor (beta chain). CDR1 is GTSNPN and CDR2 is SVGIG in the germline V gene (reference sequence). The CDR3 length is 15 residues. V was pared by 2 bases and J by 4 bases, with 10 bases of the junction left unmatched. Original processing methods: Scientists estimated how many nucleated cells there were by amplifying reference gene primers. Sequencing used immunoSEQ multiplex PCR; TCRdb keeps in-frame clones, though not all of them. V, J and clone size are taken as reported in that table, and D and trimming were inferred from the DNA itself. The sample contains approximately 200,000 clones, 86% of which appear only once. The data derive from a study of blood T cell repertoires in COVID-19. As for the study in general: Acute-phase and convalescent COVID-19 samples originated in the United States, Italy and Spain.

Material: peripheral blood. This clonotype was sampled from a woman in her fifties or sixties with acute or convalescent COVID-19. V is TRBV30 and J is TRBJ2-5, with 7 bases that match TRBD1. CDR3 bases: TGTGCCTGGAGTTACCTGACAGGGATCGGAGAGACCCAGTACTTC. Its translation is CAWSYLTGIGETQYF.